Shown below are 26 T cell receptor beta chains from a single sample sequenced in a study of pediatric ulcerative colitis. TCRdb keeps only in-frame clones here, not all; method: immunoSEQ multiplex PCR. The profile shows roughly 30,000 clones, more than 75% of them singletons. Sequenced material: blood. The source is a boy younger than 18 with severe ulcerative colitis.

The chain links TRBV7-8 to TRBJ2-1; 11 bases are a match to TRBD2. Losses at the gene ends were 4 bases for V and 4 bases for J; bases not matched to a gene: 3. CDR1 is SGHVS, CDR2 FQNEAQ, per germline. The CDR3 contains 15 residues. The CDR3 nucleotides read TGTGCCAGCAGCTACCCTAGCGGGGGGTACAATGAGCAGTTCTTC. It translates to CASSYPSGGYNEQFF.

Comment on this clone: Since no conserved phenylalanine or tryptophan closes the CDR3, a read error is the likely cause. The rearrangement links TRBV6-6 to TRBJ1-2, with D hard to call. This CDR3 spans 15 amino acids. V lost 5 bases and J lost 4, with 17 bases in between. Looked up from germline, CDR1 is MNHNY and CDR2 is SVGAGI (reference sequence). Here the CDR3 reads CASSEDVRSFYGYTL. In DNA, the CDR3 is TGTGCCAGCAGTGAGGACGTTAGGTCGTTCTATGGCTACACCCTC.

The J gene is TRBJ2-1, the V gene TRBV18; D is unresolved. CDR3 length equals 17 residues. Per germline, CDR1 KGHSH and CDR2 LQKENI. V lost 3 bases and J lost 4, with 19 bases in between. The DNA of the CDR3 is TGTGCCAGCTCACCCCGGGCCACGGGCAACAAATACAATGAGCAGTTCTTC. Protein: CASSPRATGNKYNEQFF.

In its sample, this clone was seen once. The chain uses TRBV12-5 and TRBJ2-1; tentative D call: TRBD1 (6 bases). Germline values: CDR1 LGHNT, CDR2 FRNRAP. The V and J ends lost 7 bases and 2 bases respectively, with 12 bases between them. There are 14 residues in the CDR3. The CDR3, as DNA: TGTGCTAGTGTCCTGGCAGGGGCCTACAATGAGCAGTTCTTC. It encodes CASVLAGAYNEQFF.

V usage is TRBV5-1 and J usage is TRBJ2-3; 12 nucleotides line up with TRBD2. The CDR3 is made up of 16 amino acids. CDR1 is SGHRS, CDR2 YFSETQ, per germline. Trimming at V came to 4 bases and at J to 3 bases, leaving 6 bases not matched to a gene. The DNA for the CDR3 is TGCGCCAGCAGCGATTCTAGCGGGGGGGTGACAGATACGCAGTATTTT. It codes for CASSDSSGGVTDTQYF. Drawing the rest from reference TRBV5-1 and TRBJ2-3, the complete variable domain is KAGVTQTPRYLIKTRGQQVTLSCSPISGHRSVSWYQQTPGQGLQFLFEYFSETQRNKGNFPGRFSGRQFSNSRSEMNVSTLELGDSALYLCASSDSSGGVTDTQYFGPGTRLTVL.

The J gene is TRBJ1-5, the V gene TRBV28; no clear D. CDR3 length: 23 amino acids. The V gene's germline CDR1 is MDHEN and CDR2 SYDVKM. Trimming left V 5 bases short and J 6 bases short, with 41 bases between. The CDR3 region has the DNA TGTGCCAGCAGTAAAGAAACGGCGGCAGGTATTGGGGATACTCAAAGAAACGGTCAGCCCCAGCATTTT. Translation gives CASSKETAAGIGDTQRNGQPQHF.

The rearrangement links TRBV6-6 to TRBJ1-1, with D tentatively TRBD1 (6 bases). Trimming removed 3 bases at V and 2 bases at J, with 16 bases between. Germline-derived CDR1 and CDR2 are MNHNY and SVGAGI (reference sequence). CDR3 length: 16 amino acids. The CDR3 nucleotides read TGTGCCAGCAGTTATTCCGCAGGGGAATCTAACACTGAAGCTTTCTTT. Its translation: CASSYSAGESNTEAFF.

V gene TRBV19 combines with J gene TRBJ1-5, with D hard to call. CDR1 is LNHDA, CDR2 SQIVND, per germline (reference sequence). This CDR3 spans 12 amino acids. Trimming removed 8 bases at V and 12 bases at J, with 17 bases between. The CDR3 DNA reads TGTGCCAGTTCCTTAGCCGCAAATCGCCAGCATTTT. Its protein is CASSLAANRQHF.

The CDR3 protein is CASSVDSAGGGNYGYTF. The CDR3 DNA is TGTGCCAGCAGCGTAGATTCGGCAGGGGGTGGCAACTATGGCTACACCTTC. The gene calls are TRBV9 and TRBJ1-2; 7 bases line up with TRBD1. Looked up from germline, CDR1 is SGDLS and CDR2 is YYNGEE. The CDR3 spans 17 residues. The ends lost 0 bases at V and 2 bases at J; junction bases unmatched: 10.

V usage is TRBV6-6 and J usage is TRBJ2-3; 12 positions agree with TRBD2. This CDR3 region has 16 residues. The ends lost 6 bases at V and 4 bases at J; junction bases unmatched: 8. The germline gives CDR1 MNHNY, CDR2 SVGAGI (reference sequence). CDR3 amino acids: CASSGAGTSGSDTQYF. The CDR3 coding sequence is TGTGCCAGCAGCGGGGCCGGGACTAGCGGGTCAGATACGCAGTATTTT.

This clone showed up just once. The chain joins TRBV9 to TRBJ1-2; D is ambiguous. Deletions cut 0 bases from V and 4 bases from J, with 10 bases between. CDR3 length: 14 residues. Germline V lookup: CDR1 SGDLS, CDR2 YYNGEE. Here the CDR3 DNA reads TGTGCCAGCAGCGTAGCGGACCTCTCCTATGGCTACACCTTC. Translating gives CASSVADLSYGYTF.

The rearrangement joins TRBV7-9 to TRBJ2-5; the D call may be TRBD1 or TRBD2 (5 bases each). CDR3 length equals 16 residues. Germline assignment: CDR1 SEHNR and CDR2 FQNEAQ (reference sequence). V shed 5 bases and J shed 1 base, with 17 bases lying between them. In DNA form, the CDR3 reads TGTGCCAGCAGCCCCCGAGGCGTTGGGGGCCAAGAGACCCAGTACTTC. It yields the protein CASSPRGVGGQETQYF.

The V and J genes are TRBV27 and TRBJ2-1; D is ambiguous. V was clipped by 2 bases and J by 4 bases, with 3 bases between them. CDR1 and CDR2 (germline): MNHEY, SMNVEV (reference sequence). This CDR3 region has 12 residues. CDR3 loop: CASSLRYNEQFF. CDR3 DNA: TGTGCCAGCAGTTTACGTTACAATGAGCAGTTCTTC.

The chain recombines TRBV30 with TRBJ1-2; TRBD1 might be the D (5 bases). Germline V gene sequence: CDR1 GTSNPN, CDR2 SVGIG (reference sequence). The CDR3 totals 13 residues. Trimming took 6 bases from V and 0 from J, leaving 11 bases between them. The CDR3 bases are TGTGCCTGCCAGGGCGGAGCTAACTATGGCTACACCTTC. The encoded protein is CACQGGANYGYTF.

The rearrangement joins TRBV7-3 to TRBJ2-1; the match to TRBD2 covers 12 bases. The CDR3 spans 16 residues. The germline V gene encodes CDR1 SGHTA and CDR2 FQGTGA. The V segment lost 4 bases and the J segment 2 bases; nucleotides outside the gene matches: 3. The CDR3 sequence: CASSSSSGGAYNEQFF. The CDR3 DNA reads TGTGCCAGCAGCTCATCTAGCGGGGGGGCCTACAATGAGCAGTTCTTC.

The chain combines TRBV5-6 with TRBJ1-2; D gene uncertain. V lost 1 base and J lost 3, with 10 bases in between. The CDR3 is 14 residues long. The germline V gene encodes CDR1 SGHDT and CDR2 YYEEEE. CDR3 sequence: CASSLRAEYYGYTF. In nucleotides, the CDR3 is TGTGCCAGCAGCTTGAGGGCAGAGTACTATGGCTACACCTTC.

The chain carries TRBV27 and TRBJ2-3; D not certain. The CDR3 consists of 13 residues. Looked up from germline, CDR1 is MNHEY and CDR2 is SMNVEV (reference sequence). V shed 3 bases and J shed 6 bases, with 10 bases lying between them. CDR3 bases: TGTGCCAGCAGTTTGCATAGAATGGATACGCAGTATTTT. Its translation: CASSLHRMDTQYF.

The V and J genes are TRBV4-1 and TRBJ1-4; D unclear. Germline-derived CDR1 and CDR2 are MGHRA and YSYEKL. V was shortened by 8 bases and J by 0 bases, with 19 bases between the two germline ends. The CDR3 contains 17 residues. CDR3 amino acids: CASGPVGFFATNEKLFF. The CDR3 DNA reads TGCGCCAGCGGCCCAGTGGGTTTTTTTGCAACTAATGAAAAACTGTTTTTT.

The chain uses TRBV5-6 and TRBJ2-3, with 8 bases fitting TRBD1. Looked up from germline, CDR1 is SGHDT and CDR2 is YYEEEE. The CDR3 has 17 amino acids. V lost 4 bases and J lost 4; bases outside the gene matches: 14. The CDR3 region is CASSGGGGQGIADTQYF. In nucleotides, the CDR3 is TGTGCCAGCAGCGGTGGGGGTGGACAGGGTATTGCAGATACGCAGTATTTT.

This chain links TRBV6-6 with TRBJ2-5; D unclear. This CDR3 has 12 residues. Germline V CDR1 and CDR2: MNHNY, SVGAGI (reference sequence). Trimming removed 3 bases from V and 5 bases from J, with 7 bases in between. DNA of the CDR3: TGTGCCAGCAGTTATGTTCACGAGACCCAGTACTTC. Translated, it gives CASSYVHETQYF.

Comments on this clone: A read error may account for a junction end that differs from germline. The V call is TRBV5-1, the J call TRBJ2-5; 9 bases match TRBD1. CDR3 length: 13 amino acids. CDR1 SGHRS and CDR2 YFSETQ come from the germline V gene. CDR3 amino acids: CASSFGTGPSSDF. The CDR3 region has the DNA TGCGCCAGCAGCTTCGGGACAGGGCCTTCCTCTGACTTC.

This sequence joins TRBV5-6 and TRBJ2-7; 8 bases line up with TRBD1. V shed 5 bases, J shed 5 bases, and the junction held 9 bases outside the gene matches. The CDR3 covers 14 residues. Germline V CDR1 and CDR2: SGHDT, YYEEEE. Here the CDR3 reads CASRNRGAGDEQYF. In DNA, the CDR3 is TGTGCCAGCAGAAACAGGGGGGCTGGGGACGAGCAGTACTTC. The full variable domain, completed using reference TRBV5-6 and TRBJ2-7, is DAGVTQSPTHLIKTRGQQVTLRCSPKSGHDTVSWYQQALGQGPQFIFQYYEEEERQRGNFPDRFSGHQFPNYSSELNVNALLLGDSALYLCASRNRGAGDEQYFGPGTRLTVT.

This chain links TRBV9 with TRBJ2-3; the D is unclear. Germline V gene lookup returns CDR1 SGDLS and CDR2 YYNGEE. Trimming left V 4 bases short and J 0 bases short, with 3 bases between. CDR3 length: 12 amino acids. The CDR3 DNA reads TGTGCCAGCAGCTTCAGCACAGATACGCAGTATTTT. This translates into CASSFSTDTQYF.

This clone came up once. This sequence joins TRBV7-9 and TRBJ1-4; D remains ambiguous. Trimming took off 6 bases at V and 0 bases at J, with 5 bases between the two ends. The CDR3 contains 13 residues. Germline V gene lookup returns CDR1 SEHNR and CDR2 FQNEAQ (reference sequence). The chain's CDR3 is CASREATNEKLFF. CDR3 DNA: TGTGCCAGCAGGGAAGCAACTAATGAAAAACTGTTTTTT.

The CDR3 nucleotides read TGTGCCACCAAGCGGGACACCTACGAGCAGTACTTC. The encoded protein is CATKRDTYEQYF. The chain carries TRBV10-3 and TRBJ2-7; possibly TRBD2 for D (7 bases). With 10 bases removed from V and 2 bases from J, the gap between germline ends came to 12 bases. From germline, CDR1 is ENHRY and CDR2 SYGVKD. The CDR3 has 12 amino acids.

Concerning this clone itself: At the DNA level, this CDR3 is encoded by other sequences in the same sample as well. The chain is built from TRBV4-3 and TRBJ1-3, with D hard to call. The CDR3 consists of 16 residues. CDR1 is LGHNA, CDR2 YSLEER, per germline. V shed 0 bases and J shed 0 bases, with 9 bases lying between them. The CDR3 nucleotides are TGCGCCAGCAGCCAAGAACGCCTGATCTCTGGAAACACCATATATTTT. This encodes CASSQERLISGNTIYF.